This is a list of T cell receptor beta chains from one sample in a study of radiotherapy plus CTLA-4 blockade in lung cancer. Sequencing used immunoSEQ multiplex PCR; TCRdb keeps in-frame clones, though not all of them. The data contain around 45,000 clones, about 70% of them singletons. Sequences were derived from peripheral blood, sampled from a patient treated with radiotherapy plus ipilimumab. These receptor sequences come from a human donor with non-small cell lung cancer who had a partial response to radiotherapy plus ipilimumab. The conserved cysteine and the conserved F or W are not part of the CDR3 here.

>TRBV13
ASSWGGEKLF
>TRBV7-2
ASSPGQGKGNEQF
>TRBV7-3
ASSSPGSGRTDTQY
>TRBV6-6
ASSLPGNYGYT
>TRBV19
ASLHIGSGAQPQH
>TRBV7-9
ASSLEAAKLF
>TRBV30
AWGTSGGYNEQF
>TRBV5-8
ASSLVAGGFYNEQF
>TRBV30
AWSVQSPYGYT
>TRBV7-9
ASSQNVNTEAF
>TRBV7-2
ASSLQVYNEQF
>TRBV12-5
ASGLRGMNTEAF
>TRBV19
ASAGFPGNTIY
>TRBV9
ASSVQYYNSPLH
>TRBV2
ASSVMGAESPLH
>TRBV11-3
ASSSRRQSTQY
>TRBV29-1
SVGRGAGNTGELF
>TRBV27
ASSGGGTPHRKPQH
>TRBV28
ASSSQGGAPEAF
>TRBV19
ASSPGTGGVYEQY
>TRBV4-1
ASSHLTGELF
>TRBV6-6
ASSARVNYGYT
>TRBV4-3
ASSQEGTAAEQY
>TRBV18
ASSSKRGSYNEQF
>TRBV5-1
ASSGGQGDTQY
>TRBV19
ASSIDHRLVSHYGYT
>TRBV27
ASSPPPGAVETQY
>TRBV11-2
ASSFYQGLQETQY
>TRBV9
ASSVGQKNYEQY
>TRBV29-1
SVEGGDRGAYEQY
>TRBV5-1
ASSLPRETQY
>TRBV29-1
SADLTSNTEAF
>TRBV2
ASTSFLETQY
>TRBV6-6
ASSGGSNTGELF
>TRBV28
ATRGLSYEQY
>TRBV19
ASSTGLARDTQY
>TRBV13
ASRYFSSGNGEQY
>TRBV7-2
ASSLAQNSYGYT
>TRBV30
AYHDGQGPFGYT
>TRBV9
ASSQKTGGYNEQF
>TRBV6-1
ASRSLQGNYGYT
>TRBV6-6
ASSYSNREGYT
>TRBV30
AWSRGAGATKNIQY
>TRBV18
ASPPPQGPILNTEAF
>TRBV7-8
ASRGQGVVNTIY
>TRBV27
ASSFAPSTEAF
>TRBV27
ASTNDLAGVNNEQF
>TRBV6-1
ASSEEGRENIQY
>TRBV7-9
ASTSLVQLVDTQY
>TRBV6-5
ASRRTGGSTYGYT